These 17 T cell receptor beta chains originate from one sample sequenced in a study of blood T cell repertoires in COVID-19. The protocol was immunoSEQ multiplex PCR, while the TCRdb copy is restricted to in-frame clones and leaves out a portion. Of fewer than 200,000 clones listed, around 73% were seen once; the top ten hold roughly 17%. Sequencing input: PBMCs or T cells enriched from blood (not recorded which). The receptors originated from a woman in her forties or fifties who had recovered from COVID-19.

The rearrangement links TRBV28 to TRBJ2-4, with 12 bases aligning to TRBD2. Germline values: CDR1 MDHEN, CDR2 SYDVKM. J gave up 15 bases and V 6 bases, and 15 bases lay outside the gene matches. CDR3 length: 15 residues. The CDR3 nucleotides read TGTGCCAGCAGACCATCCCTCGGGACTAGCGGGCAATCGTACTTC. Translation: CASRPSLGTSGQSYF.

CDR3 region: CASSFHWRDANTGELFF. CDR3 bases: TGTGCCAGCAGCTTCCACTGGCGGGACGCGAACACCGGGGAGCTGTTTTTT. V and J are TRBV7-2 and TRBJ2-2, with TRBD2 as a possible D gene (6 bases). The V end lost 3 bases, the J end lost 0 bases, and 14 bases lay between the germline ends. Germline V gene sequence: CDR1 SGHTA, CDR2 FQGNSA. The CDR3 sequence is 17 residues long.

This sequence joins TRBV28 and TRBJ1-1; the match to TRBD1 covers 9 bases. Germline loops: CDR1 MDHEN, CDR2 SYDVKM. Trimming took 6 bases from V and 4 from J; bases not matched to a gene: 12. This CDR3 spans 16 amino acids. Here the CDR3 DNA reads TGTGCCAGCAGGAACCGGGGACAGGGAAGGGCCACTGAAGCTTTCTTT. It codes for CASRNRGQGRATEAFF.

This clone was found a few times. The chain carries TRBV12-5 and TRBJ1-5; D ambiguous. The CDR3 runs 13 residues. Germline CDR1 is LGHNT and CDR2 is FRNRAP. Trimming stripped 4 bases from V and 3 bases from J, with 7 bases between. CDR3 sequence: CASGWGDNQPQHF. In DNA, the CDR3 is TGTGCTAGTGGTTGGGGAGACAATCAGCCCCAGCATTTT. The full variable domain, its missing parts supplied by reference TRBV12-5 and TRBJ1-5, is DARVTQTPRHKVTEMGQEVTMRCQPILGHNTVFWYRQTMMQGLELLAYFRNRAPLDDSGMPKDRFSAEMPDATLATLKIQPSEPRDSAVYFCASGWGDNQPQHFGDGTRLSIL.

The chain has TRBV30 and TRBJ2-5, with unresolved D. Trimming shortened V by 4 bases and J by 3 bases, and 9 bases separated the two germline ends. The CDR3 runs to 12 residues. CDR1 and CDR2 (germline): GTSNPN, SVGIG (reference sequence). CDR3 amino acids: CAWKTFKETQYF. DNA of the CDR3: TGTGCCTGGAAGACATTTAAAGAGACCCAGTACTTC.

About this clone: In the same sample, other DNA sequences code for this CDR3. The gene calls are TRBV3-1 (or the pseudogene TRBV3-2) and TRBJ2-7; tentative D call: TRBD2 (6 bases). Trimming left V 4 bases short and J 6 bases short, with 13 bases between. The CDR3 loop spans 13 amino acids. Germline V gene lookup returns CDR1 LGHDT and CDR2 YNNKEL (reference sequence). The CDR3 is CASSRGGGGEQYF. CDR3 in DNA: TGTGCCAGCAGCCGTGGGGGAGGAGGCGAGCAGTACTTC.

The chain combines TRBV9 with TRBJ1-3; D call uncertain. CDR3 length: 16 residues. Germline CDR1 and CDR2: SGDLS and YYNGEE. V was clipped by 1 base and J by 0 bases, with 11 bases between them. The CDR3 is CASSVSVTRSGNTIYF. The CDR3 DNA sequence: TGTGCCAGCAGCGTATCCGTGACACGCTCTGGAAACACCATATATTTT.

The chain joins TRBV7-9 to TRBJ2-1; no reliable D call. CDR3 length: 11 residues. Trimming pared 4 bases from V and 6 bases from J, leaving 4 bases between. The germline gives CDR1 SEHNR, CDR2 FQNEAQ (reference sequence). CDR3 protein: CASSSSNEQFF. DNA of the CDR3: TGTGCCAGCAGCTCATCCAATGAGCAGTTCTTC. Filled out from reference TRBV7-9 and TRBJ2-1, the complete variable domain reads DTGVSQNPRHKITKRGQNVTFRCDPISEHNRLYWYRQTLGQGPEFLTYFQNEAQLEKSRLLSDRFSAERPKGSFSTLEIQRTEQGDSAMYLCASSSSNEQFFGPGTRLTVL.

This clone was observed many times. This chain links TRBV30 with TRBJ1-5; 10 nucleotides align to TRBD1. V was clipped by 5 bases and J by 6 bases; unmatched bases: 4. This CDR3 is 13 amino acids long. The V gene's germline CDR1 is GTSNPN and CDR2 SVGIG (reference sequence). In nucleotides, the CDR3 is TGTGCCTGGGCGGGACAGGGGATTCAGCCCCAGCATTTT. This gives the protein CAWAGQGIQPQHF.

The chain recombines TRBV5-4 with TRBJ2-1, with TRBD2 matching over 13 bases. The germline CDR1 and CDR2 sequences are SGHNT and YYREEE (reference sequence). There are 16 residues in the CDR3. Germline trimming cut 4 bases from V and 7 bases from J; bases unmatched to any gene: 8. CDR3 bases: TGTGCCAGCAGCCGTGGGGGGACTAGCGGGAAAAATGAGCAGTTCTTC. Translation: CASSRGGTSGKNEQFF.

The CDR3 nucleotides read TGTGCCACCAGTGATTCGACTAGCGGTGCCCTCACAGATACGCAGTATTTT. The encoded protein is CATSDSTSGALTDTQYF. V usage is TRBV24-1 and J usage is TRBJ2-3, with TRBD2 identical over 9 bases. V shed 2 bases, J shed 2 bases, and the junction held 7 bases outside the gene matches. Germline V gives CDR1 KGHDR, CDR2 SFDVKD. The CDR3 contains 17 residues.

The chain has TRBV19 and TRBJ2-4; no definite D call. V lost 4 bases, J lost 0 bases, and 13 bases lay in between. The CDR3 loop spans 16 amino acids. From germline, CDR1 is LNHDA and CDR2 SQIVND (reference sequence). The CDR3 spells CASSTLSYIAKNIQYF. CDR3 bases: TGTGCCAGTAGTACCCTATCCTATATAGCCAAAAACATTCAGTACTTC.

In nucleotides, the CDR3 is TGTGCCAGCAGCCGGACAGGGGATCAGCCCCAGCATTTT. This gives the protein CASSRTGDQPQHF. This sequence joins TRBV11-1 and TRBJ1-5; 9 bases align to TRBD1. This CDR3 has 13 amino acids. V gave up 5 bases and J gave up 5 bases; unmatched junction bases: 1. Germline V gives CDR1 SGHAT, CDR2 FQDESV (reference sequence).

V is TRBV7-2 and J is TRBJ2-3; D is possibly TRBD2 (6 bases). Between the trimmed V and J ends, which lost 2 bases and 6 bases, there was a span of 15 bases. Germline V gene data show CDR1 as SGHTA and CDR2 as FQGNSA. This CDR3 comprises 15 residues. CDR3 coding DNA: TGTGCCAGCAGCTTAAAAACTAGCCGGGCGGATACGCAGTATTTT. This codes for CASSLKTSRADTQYF. Supplemented by reference TRBV7-2 and TRBJ2-3, the full variable domain reads GAGVSQSPSNKVTEKGKDVELRCDPISGHTALYWYRQSLGQGLEFLIYFQGNSAPDKSGLPSDRFSAERTGGSVSTLTIQRTQQEDSAVYLCASSLKTSRADTQYFGPGTRLTVL.

This chain uses TRBV23-1 with TRBJ2-1; 16 nucleotides line up with TRBD2. TRBV23-1 is an ORF for which the function is uncertain. The CDR3 consists of 22 residues. V lost 0 bases and J lost 8; bases outside the gene matches: 19. CDR3 loop: CASSQSYMGTPGTSGRADEQFF. CDR3 nucleotides: TGCGCCAGCAGTCAATCGTATATGGGCACCCCTGGGACTAGCGGGAGGGCCGATGAGCAGTTCTTC.

The V gene is TRBV11-2, the J gene TRBJ2-1; D perhaps matches TRBD2 (6 bases). Trimming shortened V by 1 base and J by 13 bases, and 14 bases separated the two germline ends. Per the germline V gene, CDR1 is SGHAT and CDR2 is FQNNGV. This CDR3 is built from 13 residues. In nucleotides, the CDR3 is TGTGCCAGCAGCTTAGCTTGGGGGGAAGACCAGTTCTTC. It codes for CASSLAWGEDQFF.

J is TRBJ2-3 and V is TRBV24-1; 8 nucleotides line up with TRBD2. The V gene's germline CDR1 is KGHDR and CDR2 SFDVKD. The CDR3 contains 18 residues. V lost 2 bases to trimming and J lost 3 bases; unmatched junction nucleotides: 12. The CDR3 nucleotides are TGTGCCACCAGTGATTCGGGGGGACCGGGACTAGGGACAGATACGCAGTATTTT. Amino acids: CATSDSGGPGLGTDTQYF.